This TCR beta chain was sequenced during a study of blood T cell repertoires in COVID-19. In the study overall: Samples representing acute and convalescent COVID-19 were sourced from the United States, Italy and Spain.

Generated by immunoSEQ multiplex PCR, the TCRdb table keeps only in-frame clones and is missing some. The repertoire has about 140,000 clones, approximately 90% of them found once; the top ten carry about 4.7%. The germline V gene has CDR1 SGHTA and CDR2 FQGNSA. This CDR3 spans 14 amino acids. With 3 bases removed from V and 7 bases from J, the gap between germline ends came to 15 bases. The chain links TRBV7-2 to TRBJ1-1; tentatively, D is TRBD1 (5 bases). This clonotype originated in a human donor in a cohort sampled during active COVID-19. Sequencing was performed on peripheral blood. The CDR3 sequence is CASSFRTIYSEAFF. The CDR3 region has the DNA TGTGCCAGCAGCTTTCGGACAATATACAGTGAAGCTTTCTTT.